This TCR beta chain was recovered during a study of identical twins. This clonotype showed up just a few times. TCRdb re-analysed the 5' RACE reads in MiXCR, keeping a single row per CDR3 protein. This sample yields about 720,000 distinct CDR3 sequences, of which around 8.6% are seen a single time; approximately 0.96% belongs to the top ten. From germline, CDR1 is SGHTA and CDR2 FQGNSA. The V end was cut by 5 bases, the J end by 6 bases, with 16 bases between. The CDR3 consists of 14 residues. Separately, the same data were catalogued under a study of yellow fever vaccine responses in identical twins.

The TCR was taken from a woman aged 18-29 years in good health. This chain links TRBV7-2 with TRBJ1-2, with D possibly matching TRBD1 (5 bases). Input material: PBMCs. The CDR3 nucleotides are TGTGCCAGCAGCGCGGGACCTACGCGGGATGGCTACACCTTC. The encoded protein is CASSAGPTRDGYTF.